This section outlines one T cell receptor beta chain sequence together with its context. Authors' analysis steps: Amplifying reference gene primers gave estimates of nucleated cell counts. Libraries were prepared by immunoSEQ multiplex PCR; TCRdb keeps only in-frame clonotypes and omits some of them. D and trimming come from the DNA, and the V and J calls and clone size come from that table. The repertoire has more than 100,000 clones, around nine tenths of them found once; the top ten carry roughly a sixth. The ends were cut back, 0 bases at V and 6 bases at J, with 18 bases in the middle. The germline CDR1 and CDR2 sequences are SQVTM and ANQGSEA. The CDR3 has 16 residues. The sample is drawn from a study of blood T cell repertoires in COVID-19. About the study: Samples of COVID-19 (acute and convalescent) were obtained from the United States, Italy and Spain. PBMCs, B-cell-depleted T cells, or T cells were the source of the cDNA or gDNA that made up the material.

V gene TRBV29-1 combines with J gene TRBJ2-1; TRBD1 is a possible D gene (5 bases). Sequenced: peripheral blood. This sequence originates from a man between 50 and 59 years old with active or convalescent COVID-19. The CDR3: CSVEDRVNRIANEQFF. For the CDR3, the DNA is TGCAGCGTTGAAGATCGGGTCAACAGGATTGCCAATGAGCAGTTCTTC.